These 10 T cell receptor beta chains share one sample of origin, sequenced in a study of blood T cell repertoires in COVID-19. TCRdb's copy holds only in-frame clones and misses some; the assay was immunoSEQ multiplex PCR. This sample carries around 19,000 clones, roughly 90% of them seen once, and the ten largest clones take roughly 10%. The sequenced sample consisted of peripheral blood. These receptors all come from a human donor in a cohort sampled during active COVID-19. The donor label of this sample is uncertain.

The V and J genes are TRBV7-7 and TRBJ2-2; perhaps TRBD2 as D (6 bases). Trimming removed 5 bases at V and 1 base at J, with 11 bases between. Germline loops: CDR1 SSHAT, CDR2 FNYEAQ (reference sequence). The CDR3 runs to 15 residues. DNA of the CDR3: TGTGCCAGCAGCCGCGGGACGGAGAACACCGGGGAGCTGTTTTTT. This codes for CASSRGTENTGELFF.

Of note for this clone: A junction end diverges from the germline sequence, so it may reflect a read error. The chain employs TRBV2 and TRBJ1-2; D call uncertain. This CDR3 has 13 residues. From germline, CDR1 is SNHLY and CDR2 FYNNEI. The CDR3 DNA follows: TGTGCCAGCAGGGAAGCCCGGGCGGGGGGCTACACCTTC. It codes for CASREARAGGYTF.

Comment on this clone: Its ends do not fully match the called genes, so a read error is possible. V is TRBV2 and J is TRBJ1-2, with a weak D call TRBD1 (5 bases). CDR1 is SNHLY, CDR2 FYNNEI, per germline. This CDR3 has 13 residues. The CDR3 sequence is CASRVSGFREDAF. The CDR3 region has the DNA TGTGCCAGCAGGGTATCAGGGTTCAGGGAAGATGCCTTC.

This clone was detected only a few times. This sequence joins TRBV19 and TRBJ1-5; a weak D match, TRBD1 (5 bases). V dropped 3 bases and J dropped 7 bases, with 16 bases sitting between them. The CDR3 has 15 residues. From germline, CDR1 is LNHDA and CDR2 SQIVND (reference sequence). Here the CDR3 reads CASSIPGGVHQPQHF. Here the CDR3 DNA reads TGTGCCAGTAGTATTCCCGGGGGGGTCCACCAGCCCCAGCATTTT.

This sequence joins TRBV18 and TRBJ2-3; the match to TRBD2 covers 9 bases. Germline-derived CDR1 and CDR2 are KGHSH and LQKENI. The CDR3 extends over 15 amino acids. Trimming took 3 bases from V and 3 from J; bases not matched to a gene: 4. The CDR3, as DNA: TGTGCCAGCTCACCGCGGGAGGGCGGAACAGATACGCAGTATTTT. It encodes CASSPREGGTDTQYF.

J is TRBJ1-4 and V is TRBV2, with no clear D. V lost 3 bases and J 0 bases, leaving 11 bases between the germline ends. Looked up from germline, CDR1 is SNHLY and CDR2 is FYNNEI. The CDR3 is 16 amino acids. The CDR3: CASSDGLHPTNEKLFF. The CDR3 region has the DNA TGTGCCAGCAGTGACGGACTGCACCCAACTAATGAAAAACTGTTTTTT.

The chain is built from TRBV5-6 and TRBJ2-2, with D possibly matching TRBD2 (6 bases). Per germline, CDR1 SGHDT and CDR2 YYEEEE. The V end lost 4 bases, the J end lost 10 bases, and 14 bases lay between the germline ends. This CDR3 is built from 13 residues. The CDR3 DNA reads TGTGCCAGCAGCCCGGGGACTTCGGTGGAGCTGTTTTTT. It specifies CASSPGTSVELFF. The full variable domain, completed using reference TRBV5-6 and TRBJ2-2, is DAGVTQSPTHLIKTRGQQVTLRCSPKSGHDTVSWYQQALGQGPQFIFQYYEEEERQRGNFPDRFSGHQFPNYSSELNVNALLLGDSALYLCASSPGTSVELFFGEGSRLTVL.

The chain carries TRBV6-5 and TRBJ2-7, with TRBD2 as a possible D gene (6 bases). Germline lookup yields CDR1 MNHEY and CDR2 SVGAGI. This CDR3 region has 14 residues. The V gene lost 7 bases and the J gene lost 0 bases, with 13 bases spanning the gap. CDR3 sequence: CASTEWGVSYEQYF. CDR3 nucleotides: TGTGCCAGCACCGAATGGGGGGTCTCCTACGAGCAGTACTTC.

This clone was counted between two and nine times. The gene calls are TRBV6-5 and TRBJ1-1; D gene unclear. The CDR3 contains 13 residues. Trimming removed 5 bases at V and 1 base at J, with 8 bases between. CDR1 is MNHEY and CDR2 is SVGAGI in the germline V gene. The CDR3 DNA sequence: TGTGCCAGCAGTAACCGGGGGAACACTGAAGCTTTCTTT. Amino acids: CASSNRGNTEAFF.

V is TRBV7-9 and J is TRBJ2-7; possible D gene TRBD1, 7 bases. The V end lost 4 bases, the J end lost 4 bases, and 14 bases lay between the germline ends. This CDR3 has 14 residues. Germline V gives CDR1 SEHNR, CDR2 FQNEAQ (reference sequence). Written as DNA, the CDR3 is TGTGCCAGCAGCTGGGGCAGGGGGGAATACGAGCAGTACTTC. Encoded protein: CASSWGRGEYEQYF.